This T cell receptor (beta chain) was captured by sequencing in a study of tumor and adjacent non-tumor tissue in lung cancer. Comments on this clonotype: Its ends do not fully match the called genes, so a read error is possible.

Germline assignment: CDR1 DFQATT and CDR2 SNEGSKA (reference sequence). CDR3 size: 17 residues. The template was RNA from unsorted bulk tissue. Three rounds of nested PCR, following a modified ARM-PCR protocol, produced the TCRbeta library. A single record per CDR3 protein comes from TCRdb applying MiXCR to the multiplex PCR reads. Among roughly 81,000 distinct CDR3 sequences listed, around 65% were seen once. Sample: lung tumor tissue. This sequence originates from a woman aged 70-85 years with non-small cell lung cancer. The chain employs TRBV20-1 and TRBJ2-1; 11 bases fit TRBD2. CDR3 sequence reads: CSARDIGTSGRGGEQLF. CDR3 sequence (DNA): TGCAGTGCTAGAGACATTGGAACTAGCGGGAGAGGCGGTGAGCAGCTCTTC.